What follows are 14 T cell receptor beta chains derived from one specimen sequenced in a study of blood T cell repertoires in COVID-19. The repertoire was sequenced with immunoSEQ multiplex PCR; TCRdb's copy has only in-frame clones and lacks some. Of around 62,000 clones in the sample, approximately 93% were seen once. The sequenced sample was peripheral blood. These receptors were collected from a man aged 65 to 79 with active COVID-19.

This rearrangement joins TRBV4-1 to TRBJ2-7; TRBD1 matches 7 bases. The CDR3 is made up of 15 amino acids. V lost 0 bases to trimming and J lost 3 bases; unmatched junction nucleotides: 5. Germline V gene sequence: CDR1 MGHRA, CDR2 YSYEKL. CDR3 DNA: TGCGCCAGCAGCCAAGATCGCGGACAGGTCTACGAGCAGTACTTC. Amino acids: CASSQDRGQVYEQYF.

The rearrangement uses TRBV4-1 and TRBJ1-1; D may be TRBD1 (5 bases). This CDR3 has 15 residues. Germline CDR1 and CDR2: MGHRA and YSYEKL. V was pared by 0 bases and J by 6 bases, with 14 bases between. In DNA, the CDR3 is TGCGCCAGCAGCCAAGAGGGGCGCCGCGGCGCTGAAGCTTTCTTT. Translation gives CASSQEGRRGAEAFF.

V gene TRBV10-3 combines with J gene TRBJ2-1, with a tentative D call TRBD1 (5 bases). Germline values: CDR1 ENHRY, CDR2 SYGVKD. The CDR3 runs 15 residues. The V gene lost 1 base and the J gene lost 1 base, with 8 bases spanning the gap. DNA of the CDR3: TGTGCCATCAGTGAGTTTCAGGGTTCCTACAATGAGCAGTTCTTC. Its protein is CAISEFQGSYNEQFF.

The chain's CDR3 is CASSTGTENTEAFF. The CDR3 nucleotides read TGTGCCAGTAGTACCGGGACAGAGAACACTGAAGCTTTCTTT. J is TRBJ1-1 and V is TRBV19, with 7 bases aligning to TRBD1. Germline lookup yields CDR1 LNHDA and CDR2 SQIVND (reference sequence). The CDR3 has 14 residues. With V trimmed by 4 bases and J by 1 base, 3 bases remained unmatched.

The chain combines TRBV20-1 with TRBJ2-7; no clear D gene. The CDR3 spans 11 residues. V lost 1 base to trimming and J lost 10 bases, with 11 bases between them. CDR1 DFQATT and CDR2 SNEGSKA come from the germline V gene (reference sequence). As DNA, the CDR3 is TGCAGTGCTAGAGGTAGCTGGATACAGTACTTC. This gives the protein CSARGSWIQYF.

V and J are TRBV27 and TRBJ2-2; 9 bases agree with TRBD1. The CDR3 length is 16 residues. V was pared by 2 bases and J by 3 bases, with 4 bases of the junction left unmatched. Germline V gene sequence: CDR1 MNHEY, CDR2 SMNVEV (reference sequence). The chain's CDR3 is CASSLGYRGHTGELFF. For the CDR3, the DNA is TGTGCCAGCAGTTTAGGGTACAGGGGGCACACCGGGGAGCTGTTTTTT.

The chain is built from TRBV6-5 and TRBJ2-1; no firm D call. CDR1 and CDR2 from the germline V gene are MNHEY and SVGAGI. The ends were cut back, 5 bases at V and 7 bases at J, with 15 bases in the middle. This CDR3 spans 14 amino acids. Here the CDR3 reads CASSPPPPGNEQFF. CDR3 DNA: TGTGCCAGCAGTCCGCCCCCCCCGGGTAATGAGCAGTTCTTC.

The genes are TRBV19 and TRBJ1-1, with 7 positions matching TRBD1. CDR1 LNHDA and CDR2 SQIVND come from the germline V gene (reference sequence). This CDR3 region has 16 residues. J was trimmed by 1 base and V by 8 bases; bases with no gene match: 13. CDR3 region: CASEPGQTMGNTEAFF. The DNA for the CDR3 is TGTGCCAGTGAACCGGGACAGACTATGGGGAACACTGAAGCTTTCTTT.

In nucleotides, the CDR3 is TGTGCCAGCAGCTACGGCGGACAGGGCGGCGGTAAGGGAAACACCATATATTTT. Translating it yields CASSYGGQGGGKGNTIYF. V gene TRBV7-9 combines with J gene TRBJ1-3, with TRBD1 matching 8 bases. The CDR3 runs 18 residues. Trimming removed 4 bases from V and 4 bases from J; junction bases left unmatched: 15. The germline gives CDR1 SEHNR, CDR2 FQNEAQ (reference sequence).

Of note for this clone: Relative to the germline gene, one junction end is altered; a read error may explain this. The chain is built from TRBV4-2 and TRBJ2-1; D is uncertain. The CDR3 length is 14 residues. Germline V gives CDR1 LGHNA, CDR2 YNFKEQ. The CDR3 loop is CASSQAWPDNEQFF. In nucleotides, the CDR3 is TGTGCCAGCAGCCAAGCCTGGCCAGACAACGAGCAGTTCTTC.

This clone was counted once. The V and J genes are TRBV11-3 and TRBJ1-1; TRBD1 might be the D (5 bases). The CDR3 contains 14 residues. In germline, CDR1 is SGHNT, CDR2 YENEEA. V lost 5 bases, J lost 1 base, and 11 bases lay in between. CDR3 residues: CASSLNRKNTEAFF. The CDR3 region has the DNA TGTGCCAGCAGCCTTAACAGGAAGAACACTGAAGCTTTCTTT.

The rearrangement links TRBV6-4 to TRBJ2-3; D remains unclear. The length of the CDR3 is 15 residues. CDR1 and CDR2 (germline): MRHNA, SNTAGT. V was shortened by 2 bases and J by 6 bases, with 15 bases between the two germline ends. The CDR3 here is CASSDPTFGSDTQYF. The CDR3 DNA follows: TGTGCCAGCAGTGACCCGACATTTGGAAGCGATACGCAGTATTTT.

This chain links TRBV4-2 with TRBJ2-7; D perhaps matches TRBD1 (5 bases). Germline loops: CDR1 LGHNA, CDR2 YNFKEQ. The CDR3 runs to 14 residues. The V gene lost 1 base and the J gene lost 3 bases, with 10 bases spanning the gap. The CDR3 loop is CASSQAGAYYEQYF. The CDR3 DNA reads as TGTGCCAGCAGCCAAGCTGGGGCGTACTACGAGCAGTACTTC.

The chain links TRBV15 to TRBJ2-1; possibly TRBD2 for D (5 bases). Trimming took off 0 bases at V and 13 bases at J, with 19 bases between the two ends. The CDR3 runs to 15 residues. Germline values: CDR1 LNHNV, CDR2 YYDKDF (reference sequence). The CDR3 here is CATSRDSGLASPQFF. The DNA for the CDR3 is TGTGCCACCAGCAGAGATTCTGGGCTAGCAAGCCCCCAGTTCTTC.